Below are 6 T cell receptor beta chains sequenced from a single sample in a study of blood T cell repertoires in COVID-19. Clones were sequenced by immunoSEQ multiplex PCR, and TCRdb holds only the in-frame ones, with some missing. The data show 130,000 to 150,000 clones, roughly 83% seen once. The sample taken for sequencing was peripheral blood. The source of these receptors is a woman older than 75 with acute or convalescent COVID-19.

The rearrangement joins TRBV5-1 to TRBJ2-7; 7 bases match TRBD2. Trimming took 0 bases from V and 4 from J; bases not matched to a gene: 7. The CDR3 is 15 residues long. CDR1 is SGHRS, CDR2 YFSETQ, per germline. CDR3 region: CASSLGSSGGYEQYF. CDR3 DNA sequence: TGCGCCAGCAGCTTGGGGTCGTCGGGGGGATACGAGCAGTACTTC.

The rearrangement joins TRBV11-3 to TRBJ2-1, with a weak D call TRBD2 (6 bases). The CDR3 runs to 13 residues. Germline V gene lookup returns CDR1 SGHNT and CDR2 YENEEA. V lost 2 bases and J 5 bases, leaving 7 bases between the germline ends. The CDR3 sequence: CASSLRTNNEQFF. DNA of the CDR3: TGTGCCAGCAGCTTACGGACTAACAATGAGCAGTTCTTC. Using reference TRBV11-3 and TRBJ2-1 for the parts outside the CDR3, the full variable domain is EAGVVQSPRYKIIEKKQPVAFWCNPISGHNTLYWYLQNLGQGPELLIRYENEEAVDDSQLPKDRFSAERLKGVDSTLKIQPAELGDSAVYLCASSLRTNNEQFFGPGTRLTVL.

The sample holds a few counts of this clone. The V and J genes are TRBV19 and TRBJ2-2; D possibly corresponds to TRBD2 (5 bases). The CDR3 spans 15 residues. Germline V lookup: CDR1 LNHDA, CDR2 SQIVND (reference sequence). Trimming took off 5 bases at V and 7 bases at J, with 17 bases between the two ends. CDR3 DNA sequence: TGTGCCAGTAGTTTCGGGGTTGGGAGAAACGGGGAGCTGTTTTTT. It specifies CASSFGVGRNGELFF. Variable domain in full (rest from reference TRBV19 and TRBJ2-2): DGGITQSPKYLFRKEGQNVTLSCEQNLNHDAMYWYRQDPGQGLRLIYYSQIVNDFQKGDIAEGYSVSREKKESFPLTVTSAQKNPTAFYLCASSFGVGRNGELFFGEGSRLTVL.

This rearrangement joins TRBV7-9 to TRBJ1-4, with 8 bases that match TRBD1. The CDR3 is 15 amino acids. Germline V CDR1 and CDR2: SEHNR, FQNEAQ (reference sequence). Trimming at V came to 5 bases and at J to 0 bases, leaving 2 bases not matched to a gene. The CDR3, as DNA: TGTGCCAGCAGCCCAGGGGGCTCAACTAATGAAAAACTGTTTTTT. Amino acid sequence: CASSPGGSTNEKLFF. Looking up the rest from reference TRBV7-9 and TRBJ1-4 gives the full variable domain: DTGVSQNPRHKITKRGQNVTFRCDPISEHNRLYWYRQTLGQGPEFLTYFQNEAQLEKSRLLSDRFSAERPKGSFSTLEIQRTEQGDSAMYLCASSPGGSTNEKLFFGSGTQLSVL.

The chain links TRBV19 to TRBJ1-2; perhaps TRBD1 as D (6 bases). Looked up from germline, CDR1 is LNHDA and CDR2 is SQIVND (reference sequence). V lost 4 bases to trimming and J lost 2 bases, with 14 bases between them. The CDR3 totals 15 residues. The CDR3 protein is CASSTGGLLNYGYTF. CDR3 coding DNA: TGTGCCAGTAGTACTGGGGGCCTCTTAAACTATGGCTACACCTTC.

In this sample, this clone turned up a few times. This sequence joins TRBV4-1 and TRBJ1-3, with TRBD1 identical over 8 bases. CDR1 and CDR2 (germline): MGHRA, YSYEKL. The CDR3 is made up of 15 amino acids. V trimming: 1 base; J trimming: 8 bases; junction bases outside the gene matches: 7. This chain's CDR3 is CASSQAGAGGYTIYF. In nucleotides, the CDR3 is TGCGCCAGCAGCCAAGCGGGGGCAGGGGGCTACACCATATATTTT.